These T cell receptor beta chains were read from a single sample in a study of shared clonotypes between healthy human individuals. Method: immunoSEQ multiplex PCR; TCRdb's copy keeps in-frame clones and lacks some. The sample contains about 2.2 million clones, about 93% of which appear only once. Sample: naive CD8+ T cells from PBMCs. Receptors originate from a man younger than 30 in good health. Some clones in this sample may be carry-over from other donors' samples. Each CDR3 is given with its conserved first and last residue. D genes are given only for firm matches. The size of a clone is reported for some rows only, either as once, few or many, or as a class for expanded clones.

v_gene	len	j_gene	abundance	d_gene	CDR3aa	CDR3nt
TRBV11-2	12	TRBJ1-4	few	.	CASSLFGEKLFF	TGTGCCAGCAGCCTCTTCGGTGAAAAACTGTTTTTT
TRBV9	14	TRBJ2-7	.	TRBD2	CASTRTSGPYEQYF	TGTGCCAGCACCAGGACTAGCGGCCCCTACGAGCAGTACTTC
TRBV5-1	12	TRBJ1-2	.	TRBD1	CASSRGQDGYTF	TGCGCCAGCAGCCGGGGACAGGATGGCTACACCTTC
TRBV11-1	13	TRBJ1-2	.	.	CASSLKGVYGYTF	TGTGCCAGCAGCTTAAAAGGGGTCTATGGCTACACCTTC
TRBV6-5	13	TRBJ2-2	.	.	CASSSYRAGELFF	TGTGCCAGCAGTTCTTACAGGGCCGGGGAGCTGTTTTTT
TRBV30	15	TRBJ2-7	.	TRBD1	CAWVGTDRGYYEQYF	TGTGCCTGGGTAGGAACGGACAGGGGATATTACGAGCAGTACTTC
TRBV10-3	14	TRBJ2-7	.	.	CAISDSGTTYEQYF	TGTGCCATCAGTGATTCCGGGACGACCTACGAGCAGTACTTC
TRBV10-1	15	TRBJ2-5	.	.	CASSESVQVGETQYF	TGCGCCAGCAGTGAGTCGGTTCAGGTCGGGGAGACCCAGTACTTC
TRBV29-1	12	TRBJ1-1	few	.	CSAAGMNTEAFF	TGCAGCGCTGCGGGGATGAACACTGAAGCTTTCTTT
TRBV4-2	15	TRBJ1-5	few	.	CASSQERGSNQPQHF	TGTGCCAGCAGCCAAGAACGGGGAAGCAATCAGCCCCAGCATTTT
TRBV9	14	TRBJ2-7	.	TRBD2	CASSVDGRGYEQYF	TGTGCCAGCAGCGTAGACGGGAGGGGATACGAGCAGTACTTC
TRBV27	15	TRBJ2-7	.	TRBD1	CASSLRTGGAYEQYF	TGTGCCAGCAGTTTAAGGACAGGGGGTGCCTACGAGCAGTACTTC
TRBV2	14	TRBJ2-7	.	.	CASSEVTGSYEQYF	TGTGCCAGCAGTGAAGTAACAGGGAGCTACGAGCAGTACTTC
TRBV10-3	15	TRBJ1-1	.	TRBD1	CASTFGTASDTEAFF	TGTGCCAGCACGTTCGGGACAGCCTCTGACACTGAAGCTTTCTTT
TRBV27	18	TRBJ2-7	.	TRBD2	CASSLGGSSGRPPSEQYF	TGTGCCAGCAGTTTAGGCGGTAGTAGCGGGAGACCCCCTTCCGAGCAGTACTTC
TRBV27	17	TRBJ2-7	.	.	CASSPTPMGQDSYEQYF	TGTGCCAGCAGCCCTACCCCTATGGGGCAGGATTCCTACGAGCAGTACTTC
TRBV5-1	15	TRBJ2-7	.	.	CASSPGLGVTYEQYF	TGCGCCAGCAGCCCGGGTCTGGGGGTGACCTACGAGCAGTACTTC
TRBV7-9	16	TRBJ2-1	.	.	CASRLGVGSSYNEQFF	TGTGCCAGCAGATTAGGGGTGGGGTCCTCTTACAATGAGCAGTTCTTC
TRBV7-9	15	TRBJ2-1	.	.	CASSLAQGIDNEQFF	TGTGCCAGCAGCTTGGCACAGGGTATTGACAATGAGCAGTTCTTC
TRBV7-9	13	TRBJ1-5	.	.	CASQPFTDQPQHF	TGTGCCAGCCAACCCTTCACAGATCAGCCCCAGCATTTT
TRBV6-1	13	TRBJ2-3	once	.	CASRDRLTDTQYF	TGTGCCAGCAGGGACCGGCTTACAGATACGCAGTATTTT
TRBV4-1	13	TRBJ1-1	few	.	CASSLSEDTEAFF	TGCGCCAGCAGCCTAAGTGAGGACACTGAAGCTTTCTTT
TRBV4-2	15	TRBJ2-5	.	.	CASSQDFRDQETQYF	TGTGCCAGCAGCCAGGACTTCAGGGACCAAGAGACCCAGTACTTC
TRBV9	14	TRBJ1-1	.	.	CASSVSPSNTEAFF	TGTGCCAGCAGCGTATCGCCTAGTAACACTGAAGCTTTCTTT
TRBV19	15	TRBJ1-2	.	TRBD1	CASSIARDRAFGYTF	TGTGCCAGTAGTATAGCCCGGGACAGGGCCTTCGGCTACACCTTC
TRBV9	13	TRBJ2-7	.	.	CASSVGSSYEQYF	TGTGCCAGCAGCGTAGGGTCCTCCTACGAGCAGTACTTC
TRBV6-6	15	TRBJ2-6	.	TRBD1	CASSWDSSGANVLTF	TGTGCCAGCAGTTGGGACAGTAGCGGGGCCAACGTCCTGACTTTC
TRBV19	15	TRBJ2-7	.	TRBD2	CASSSGTSGSDEQYF	TGTGCCAGTAGTTCTGGGACTAGCGGGAGCGACGAGCAGTACTTC
TRBV9	20	TRBJ2-3	.	TRBD2	CASSDARGLAGGPGTDTQYF	TGTGCCAGCAGCGACGCTCGGGGACTAGCGGGAGGGCCGGGCACAGATACGCAGTATTTT
TRBV27	16	TRBJ2-1	.	.	CASSLYYQSSYNEQFF	TGTGCCAGCAGTTTATATTATCAAAGCTCCTACAATGAGCAGTTCTTC
TRBV2	14	TRBJ1-3	.	.	CATLGDFTGNTIYF	TGTGCCACCCTAGGGGATTTCACTGGAAACACCATATATTTT
TRBV28	17	TRBJ1-3	many	TRBD1	CASSLWRDRGPGNTIYF	TGTGCCAGCAGTTTATGGAGAGACAGGGGACCTGGAAACACCATATATTTT
TRBV29-1	11	TRBJ2-7	.	.	CSVDAGHEQYF	TGCAGCGTTGACGCGGGCCACGAGCAGTACTTC
TRBV7-2	19	TRBJ2-6	.	.	CASSHRVGPLKGGANVLTF	TGTGCCAGCAGCCACCGCGTCGGTCCTCTCAAGGGTGGGGCCAACGTCCTGACTTTC
TRBV7-3	13	TRBJ1-1	.	.	CASSLEGVGEAFF	TGTGCCAGCAGCTTAGAAGGGGTAGGGGAAGCTTTCTTT
TRBV20-1	11	TRBJ1-1	few	.	CSARVGTEAFF	TGCAGTGCTAGAGTCGGCACTGAAGCTTTCTTT
TRBV11-3	13	TRBJ2-2	.	.	CASSLGRTGELFF	TGTGCCAGCAGCTTAGGGCGCACCGGGGAGCTGTTTTTT
TRBV27	13	TRBJ2-7	few	.	CASSLGQTYEQYF	TGTGCCAGCAGCCTCGGACAGACCTACGAGCAGTACTTC
TRBV2	16	TRBJ2-7	.	TRBD2	CASWLERESSSYEQYF	TGTGCCAGCTGGTTGGAGCGGGAGAGCAGCTCCTACGAGCAGTACTTC
TRBV25-1	10	TRBJ1-4	few	.	CASSGEKLFF	TGTGCCAGCAGCGGAGAAAAACTGTTTTTT
TRBV5-1	16	TRBJ2-2	.	.	CASRYGGGRMPGELFF	TGCGCCAGCAGATATGGAGGAGGTCGCATGCCCGGGGAGCTGTTTTTT
TRBV19	12	TRBJ2-7	.	.	CASSIDHYEQYF	TGTGCCAGTAGTATCGACCACTACGAGCAGTACTTC
TRBV7-9	14	TRBJ2-3	.	.	CASSPRDTSDTQYF	TGTGCCAGCAGCCCGCGGGACACCTCCGATACGCAGTATTTT
TRBV5-6	15	TRBJ2-3	.	.	CASSLAGDSTDTQYF	TGTGCCAGCAGCTTGGCCGGCGACTCCACAGATACGCAGTATTTT
TRBV7-8	15	TRBJ2-2	.	.	CASNPGSSWVGELFF	TGTGCCAGCAACCCCGGGTCGAGCTGGGTCGGGGAGCTGTTTTTT
TRBV11-2	15	TRBJ2-7	.	TRBD2	CASSLGREGLYEQYF	TGTGCCAGCAGCTTAGGCCGGGAGGGCCTATACGAGCAGTACTTC
TRBV9	18	TRBJ2-6	.	.	CASSVGGALVAGANVLTF	TGTGCCAGCAGCGTAGGGGGGGCGCTGGTAGCTGGGGCCAACGTCCTGACTTTC
TRBV6-6	15	TRBJ2-7	.	TRBD2	CASSTAGTRSHEQYF	TGTGCCAGCAGTACTGCCGGGACTAGAAGTCACGAGCAGTACTTC
TRBV14	16	TRBJ2-5	.	.	CASSQGSFGFPETQYF	TGTGCCAGCAGCCAAGGGTCTTTTGGGTTTCCAGAGACCCAGTACTTC